This T cell receptor (beta chain) was identified during a study of blood T cell repertoires in COVID-19. Whole-study context: Acute and convalescent COVID-19 specimens originated in the United States, Italy and Spain.

This CDR3 contains 14 residues. The germline gives CDR1 SGHDT, CDR2 YYEEEE. V was clipped by 1 base and J by 3 bases; unmatched bases: 2. This table comes from immunoSEQ multiplex PCR, and its TCRdb copy is limited to in-frame clones, with some not included. The sample lists roughly 440,000 clones, about 91% seen once, with about 12% in the top ten. Seattle enrolled patients during active infection and tracked them longitudinally. The chain couples TRBV5-6 to TRBJ2-3; 7 nucleotides line up with TRBD1. The source of this sequence is a woman aged 45 to 65 with COVID-19, enrolled during active disease. The sequenced sample consisted of peripheral blood. The CDR3 reads CASSLLQGTDTQYF. CDR3 coding DNA: TGTGCCAGCAGCTTGTTACAGGGGACAGATACGCAGTATTTT.